The 6 T cell receptor beta chains listed next were all sequenced from one sample in a study of shared clonotypes between healthy human individuals. The table came from immunoSEQ multiplex PCR; TCRdb's copy has only in-frame clones and leaves some out. This table holds roughly 2,500,000 clones, 90% to 95% found once. Sequencing was carried out using naive CD4+ T cells from PBMCs. The subset: CD45RA+ positively selected. Receptors originate from a young man in good health. Some clones in this sample may be carry-over from other donors' samples.

V and J are TRBV7-9 and TRBJ2-1, with D perhaps TRBD2 (5 bases). The CDR3 is 16 residues long. The germline CDR1 and CDR2 sequences are SEHNR and FQNEAQ (reference sequence). The V and J ends lost 0 bases and 4 bases respectively, with 13 bases between them. CDR3 bases: TGTGCCAGCAGCTTAGCGCGAGGGCCTATTTACAATGAGCAGTTCTTC. It specifies CASSLARGPIYNEQFF.

CDR3: CATSRPGLALKETQYF. CDR3 coding DNA: TGTGCCACCAGCAGGCCCGGACTAGCGCTCAAAGAGACCCAGTACTTC. This sequence joins TRBV15 and TRBJ2-5, with 9 bases that match TRBD2. The V gene's germline CDR1 is LNHNV and CDR2 YYDKDF (reference sequence). CDR3 size: 16 residues. J lost 3 bases, V lost 3 bases, and 8 bases had no gene match.

About this clone: Within the sample, other DNA sequences also encode this same CDR3. The chain joins TRBV6-5 to TRBJ2-7, with TRBD1 matching over 8 bases. Germline V gene data show CDR1 as MNHEY and CDR2 as SVGAGI. This CDR3 comprises 14 residues. V was pared by 1 base and J by 4 bases, with 3 bases of the junction left unmatched. CDR3 in DNA: TGTGCCAGCAGTTACTTCGGACAGGGTTACGAGCAGTACTTC. Residues: CASSYFGQGYEQYF.

This clone was observed a few times. Additional DNA sequences in this sample encode the identical CDR3. This sequence joins TRBV11-3 and TRBJ2-2; D gene uncertain. CDR3 length equals 12 residues. The V and J ends lost 1 base and 4 bases respectively, with 1 base between them. Per the germline V gene, CDR1 is SGHNT and CDR2 is YENEEA. CDR3 region: CASSLGTGELFF. The CDR3 bases are TGTGCCAGCAGCTTAGGCACCGGGGAGCTGTTTTTT.

The CDR3 here is CASSLGGRDTEAFF. The DNA for the CDR3 is TGTGCCAGCAGCCTAGGGGGCAGGGACACTGAAGCTTTCTTT. The rearrangement uses TRBV9 and TRBJ1-1, with 7 bases identical to TRBD1. This CDR3 region has 14 residues. The germline V gene has CDR1 SGDLS and CDR2 YYNGEE. V lost 4 bases to trimming and J lost 3 bases; unmatched junction nucleotides: 6.

The rearrangement links TRBV4-1 to TRBJ2-5; D might be TRBD2 (6 bases). V was clipped by 3 bases and J by 5 bases, with 19 bases between them. Germline V gene lookup returns CDR1 MGHRA and CDR2 YSYEKL. The CDR3 is made up of 16 amino acids. The CDR3 DNA reads TGCGCCAGCAGCCACTACGGCACTAGCATTGCGGAGACCCAGTACTTC. Protein: CASSHYGTSIAETQYF.